Listed below are T cell receptor beta chains from one sample, sequenced in a study of vaccination and CD4 T cells after COVID-19. No antigen is known for these receptors. TCRdb re-derived calls from the PCR reads in MiXCR, one entry per CDR3 protein. This sample has roughly 17,000 distinct CDR3 sequences; less than 60% occur once, and the top ten carry 7.5% to 9.5%. Material for sequencing was CD4+ T cells from blood, cultured in vitro. The receptors shown here come from a human donor who had recovered from COVID-19. CDR3s include the opening cysteine and the closing phenylalanine or tryptophan. The D gene is left open where the match is weak. Clone size is shown for a subset of rows, as once, few, many or a class of expanded clone.

TRBJ2-1 . . TRBV20-1 CSALDSGGYNEQFF TGCAGTGCTCTCGACTCAGGAGGGTACAATGAGCAGTTCTTC
TRBJ1-5 . . TRBV4-2 CASSQDRNQPQHF TGTGCCAGCAGCCAAGATCGCAATCAGCCCCAGCATTTT
TRBJ1-5 TRBD1 few TRBV20-1 CSVSPGTGSNQPQHF TGCAGTGTTAGTCCCGGGACAGGGAGCAATCAGCCCCAGCATTTT
TRBJ1-2 TRBD1 . TRBV27 CASSPNMGGTGNYGYTF TGTGCCAGCAGTCCAAATATGGGTGGGACAGGGAACTATGGCTACACCTTC
TRBJ1-1 TRBD1 . TRBV29-1 CSGGQGSTEAFF TGCAGCGGTGGACAGGGAAGCACTGAAGCTTTCTTT
TRBJ1-1 . . TRBV29-1 CSAQENTEAFF TGCAGCGCACAAGAGAACACTGAAGCTTTCTTT
TRBJ1-5 TRBD1 . TRBV12-3/TRBV12-4 CASSLEGAVAQPQHF TGTGCCAGCAGTTTGGAGGGGGCAGTAGCTCAGCCCCAGCATTTT
TRBJ1-2 . . TRBV6-5 CASSYSLGPGGNAGYTF TGTGCCAGCAGTTACTCTCTCGGTCCGGGGGGCAATGCGGGCTACACCTTC
TRBJ1-2 . once TRBV28 CASLANYGYTF TGTGCCAGCCTGGCAAACTATGGCTACACCTTC
TRBJ2-5 TRBD1 . TRBV20-1 CSANPTGGQETQYF TGCAGTGCTAACCCGACAGGGGGCCAAGAGACCCAGTACTTC
TRBJ2-3 TRBD1 . TRBV20-1 CSARGQVNTDTQYF TGCAGTGCTCGCGGACAGGTGAACACAGATACGCAGTATTTT
TRBJ2-7 TRBD2 . TRBV7-9 CASSLAGTISYEQYF TGTGCCAGCAGCTTAGCCGGGACTATCTCCTACGAGCAGTACTTC
TRBJ1-1 . . TRBV11-2 CASRQNLNTEAFF TGTGCCAGCAGGCAGAATTTGAACACTGAAGCTTTCTTT
TRBJ2-6 TRBD1 . TRBV5-4 CASSYQITTGLSGANVLTF TGTGCCAGCAGCTACCAGATCACGACAGGGCTCTCTGGGGCCAACGTCCTGACTTTC
TRBJ2-7 . . TRBV27 CASSLQGAYEQYF TGTGCCAGCAGTTTGCAGGGAGCCTACGAGCAGTACTTC
TRBJ1-2 . . TRBV6-2/TRBV6-3 CASSRSYGYTF TGTGCCAGCAGTAGGTCCTATGGCTACACCTTC
TRBJ2-2 . . TRBV29-1 CSGQMGGTGELFF TGCAGCGGACAGATGGGGGGCACCGGGGAGCTGTTTTTT
TRBJ2-3 TRBD2 few TRBV18 CASSPGLAGTTDTQYF TGTGCCAGCTCACCAGGACTAGCGGGAACCACAGATACGCAGTATTTT
TRBJ2-5 . . TRBV24-1 CATSKEGGGAQETQYF TGTGCCACCAGCAAAGAGGGGGGAGGGGCCCAAGAGACCCAGTACTTC
TRBJ1-1 . once TRBV2 CASSPDTEAFF TGTGCCAGCAGTCCAGACACTGAAGCTTTCTTT
TRBJ2-2 TRBD2 few TRBV6-2/TRBV6-3 CATRTSGSTGELFF TGTGCCACCAGGACTAGCGGATCTACCGGGGAGCTGTTTTTT
TRBJ1-4 TRBD1 once TRBV19 CASRGQGGTNEKLFF TGTGCCAGTAGGGGACAGGGGGGAACTAATGAAAAACTGTTTTTT
TRBJ2-5 TRBD2 . TRBV7-2 CASSGRLASTQETQYF TGTGCCAGCAGCGGTCGACTAGCCTCAACTCAAGAGACCCAGTACTTC
TRBJ2-3 TRBD1 . TRBV7-9 CASSEGTDRTDTQYF TGTGCCAGCAGCGAGGGGACAGATCGCACAGATACGCAGTATTTT
TRBJ1-2 . . TRBV6-1 CASRKETIYGYTF TGTGCCAGCAGGAAAGAGACAATCTATGGCTACACCTTC
TRBJ2-7 TRBD2 . TRBV7-2 CASGRDLTYEQYF TGTGCCAGCGGGAGGGACTTGACTTACGAGCAGTACTTC
TRBJ2-2 TRBD2 . TRBV6-2/TRBV6-3 CASSPALLAGRVTGELFF TGTGCCAGCAGTCCGGCCCTACTAGCGGGGAGGGTCACCGGGGAGCTGTTTTTT
TRBJ1-2 TRBD1 . TRBV29-1 CSVSGQVDYGYTF TGCAGCGTTTCGGGACAGGTTGACTATGGCTACACCTTC